Shown below are 3 T cell receptor beta chains from a single sample sequenced in a study of T cells in Graves' hyperthyroidism and ophthalmopathy. The TCR beta CDR3 regions underwent amplification using RNA transcripts as the source. A first-round RT-PCR of the TCR CDR3 used the HTBI primer set. MiXCR was run by TCRdb on the multiplex PCR reads, yielding one entry per CDR3 protein. The table shows about 770,000 distinct CDR3 sequences, with roughly 20% occurring only once. Sequenced material: blood. Receptor source: a woman between 45 and 65 years old with Graves' hyperthyroidism that later progressed to Graves' ophthalmopathy.

The chain joins TRBV14 to TRBJ2-2, with D perhaps being TRBD1 or TRBD2 (6 bases each). Trimming left V 4 bases short and J 4 bases short, with 19 bases between. The V gene's germline CDR1 is SGHDN and CDR2 FVKESK. This CDR3 is 17 amino acids long. The CDR3 region has the DNA TGTGCCAGCAGCCGAGGACGGACGGGGGCGGTCACCGGGGAGCTGTTTTTT. This sequence encodes CASSRGRTGAVTGELFF.

This clonotype was seen ten or more times. The V call is TRBV20-1, the J call TRBJ1-5; D is ambiguous. Between the trimmed V and J ends, which lost 5 bases and 3 bases, there was a span of 11 bases. CDR3 length: 13 amino acids. Per germline, CDR1 DFQATT and CDR2 SNEGSKA (reference sequence). The CDR3, as DNA: TGCAGTGCTGGCGTCTGGGACAATCAGCCCCAGCATTTT. The encoded protein is CSAGVWDNQPQHF.

The chain carries TRBV29-1 and TRBJ2-4; TRBD1 matches at 7 bases. V shed 4 bases and J 2 bases; nucleotides not matched to a gene: 20. The CDR3 totals 19 residues. Germline V gene sequence: CDR1 SQVTM, CDR2 ANQGSEA. CDR3 region: CSVVDRPSARILSKNIQYF. The DNA for the CDR3 is TGCAGCGTTGTGGACAGGCCCTCTGCTAGGATCTTATCCAAAAACATTCAGTACTTC.